Below are 18 T cell receptor beta chains sequenced from a single sample in a study of CD8 T cells in ankylosing spondylitis. TCRdb reprocessed the 5' RACE reads with MiXCR, giving one entry per CDR3 protein. Altogether 150,000 to 250,000 distinct CDR3 sequences are present, around 13% being singletons, with the ten largest covering about 17%. The sample comprised blood, either unsorted or a sorted T cell fraction (not recorded which). The receptor source for this set is a male donor with ankylosing spondylitis or in good health (not recorded which).

This clonotype was detected many times. The CDR3 sequence is CASSSRAGAGHGYTF. The CDR3 region has the DNA TGTGCCAGCAGCTCCCGGGCGGGCGCGGGCCATGGCTACACCTTC. V is TRBV7-9 and J is TRBJ1-2; D unresolved. Trimming cost V 4 bases and J 6 bases, with 18 bases left between them. The length of the CDR3 is 15 residues. Germline assignment: CDR1 SEHNR and CDR2 FQNEAQ (reference sequence).

This clonotype occurred many times. This chain links TRBV10-1 with TRBJ2-3, with a tentative D call TRBD1 (7 bases). Germline CDR1 reads WNHNN; CDR2 reads SYGVQD (reference sequence). The CDR3 extends over 16 amino acids. V lost 1 base and J lost 0, with 11 bases in between. The CDR3 loop reads CASSEFAGQSTDTQYF. In nucleotides, the CDR3 is TGCGCCAGCAGTGAGTTCGCGGGACAGAGCACAGATACGCAGTATTTT.

The chain joins TRBV20-1 to TRBJ1-1; D gene unclear. The CDR3 spans 13 residues. Germline lookup yields CDR1 DFQATT and CDR2 SNEGSKA (reference sequence). Trimming took 8 bases from V and 0 from J, leaving 13 bases between them. DNA of the CDR3: TGCAGTCTCACCCGGGAAATGAACACTGAAGCTTTCTTT. This gives the protein CSLTREMNTEAFF.

This clonotype was detected only a few times. This chain uses TRBV6-2 or TRBV6-3 with TRBJ1-1; TRBD1 might be the D (6 bases). Germline loops: CDR1 MNHEY, CDR2 SVGEGT. V shed 0 bases and J shed 6 bases, with 29 bases lying between them. The length of the CDR3 is 20 residues. CDR3 residues: CASSYSWSPYYRDKGAEAFF. The DNA for the CDR3 is TGTGCCAGCAGTTACTCGTGGTCCCCGTATTACAGGGATAAGGGTGCTGAAGCTTTCTTT.

V usage is TRBV9 and J usage is TRBJ2-3; 10 positions agree with TRBD2. J gave up 2 bases and V 3 bases, and 6 bases lay outside the gene matches. This CDR3 contains 16 residues. Per the germline V gene, CDR1 is SGDLS and CDR2 is YYNGEE. The CDR3 spells CASSASGSDLTDTQYF. CDR3 bases: TGTGCCAGCAGCGCTAGCGGGAGCGACCTCACAGATACGCAGTATTTT.

This sequence joins TRBV4-2 and TRBJ2-7; D is perhaps TRBD2 (6 bases). The ends were cut back, 1 base at V and 2 bases at J, with 12 bases in the middle. CDR1 is LGHNA and CDR2 is YNFKEQ in the germline V gene. The CDR3 loop spans 15 amino acids. CDR3: CASSQVWRDPYEQYF. Here the CDR3 DNA reads TGTGCCAGCAGCCAAGTCTGGAGGGATCCCTACGAGCAGTACTTC.

This clonotype has a handful of counts. This chain connects TRBV5-6 to TRBJ2-1, with D hard to call. Germline-derived CDR1 and CDR2 are SGHDT and YYEEEE. The CDR3 is 12 residues long. Deletions cut 1 base from V and 10 bases from J, with 9 bases between. The CDR3 sequence: CASSLSAAEQFF. The CDR3 DNA is TGTGCCAGCAGCTTGTCGGCGGCGGAGCAGTTCTTC.

The gene calls are TRBV6-4 and TRBJ1-3; D unresolved. CDR1 and CDR2 (germline): MRHNA, SNTAGT. The CDR3 is 14 residues long. The V end was cut by 3 bases, the J end by 2 bases, with 8 bases between. CDR3 sequence reads: CASSEGGTGNTIYF. In DNA form, the CDR3 reads TGTGCCAGCAGTGAAGGAGGGACTGGAAACACCATATATTTT.

J is TRBJ2-7 and V is TRBV27, with 10 bases identical to TRBD1. In germline, CDR1 is MNHEY, CDR2 SMNVEV (reference sequence). This CDR3 contains 13 residues. V was clipped by 4 bases and J by 7 bases; unmatched bases: 4. Written as DNA, the CDR3 is TGTGCCAGCAGTTATACGGGACAGGGGGAGCAGTACTTC. It is translated as CASSYTGQGEQYF.

This clonotype was detected a few times. J is TRBJ2-1 and V is TRBV7-9; possible D gene TRBD2, 6 bases. Germline V gene lookup returns CDR1 SEHNR and CDR2 FQNEAQ (reference sequence). V gave up 5 bases and J gave up 8 bases, with 16 bases separating them. The CDR3 length is 14 residues. CDR3 sequence: CASSPGAGGDEQFF. DNA of the CDR3: TGTGCCAGCAGCCCAGGCGCCGGAGGGGATGAGCAGTTCTTC. Full variable domain (rest looked up from reference TRBV7-9 and TRBJ2-1): DTGVSQNPRHKITKRGQNVTFRCDPISEHNRLYWYRQTLGQGPEFLTYFQNEAQLEKSRLLSDRFSAERPKGSFSTLEIQRTEQGDSAMYLCASSPGAGGDEQFFGPGTRLTVL.

This sequence joins TRBV12-3 or TRBV12-4 and TRBJ2-7; TRBD2 aligns across 8 bases. V lost 2 bases and J lost 6; bases outside the gene matches: 6. This CDR3 region has 14 residues. CDR3 DNA sequence: TGTGCCAGCAGTTTAATCTCGGGAGGGCTCGAGCAGTACTTC. Protein: CASSLISGGLEQYF.

This chain links TRBV20-1 with TRBJ1-1, with D unclear. The germline gives CDR1 DFQATT, CDR2 SNEGSKA (reference sequence). V gave up 1 base and J gave up 5 bases, with 8 bases separating them. CDR3 length: 12 amino acids. The CDR3 sequence is CSARGLETEAFF. CDR3 sequence (DNA): TGCAGTGCTAGAGGTTTGGAAACTGAAGCTTTCTTT.

The table lists this clonotype with many counts. The chain combines TRBV12-3 or TRBV12-4 with TRBJ2-3; 7 nucleotides match TRBD2. The CDR3 loop spans 12 amino acids. Unmatched junction bases numbered 4, after V lost 6 bases and J lost 7 bases. The CDR3 DNA sequence: TGTGCCAGCAGCCACAGCGGGAATACGCAGTATTTT. It codes for CASSHSGNTQYF.

By share, this clonotype counts as medium-sized. The chain combines TRBV20-1 with TRBJ2-7; the D is unclear. The CDR3 length is 12 residues. V was cut by 3 bases and J by 4 bases, with 10 bases left in between. The germline V gene has CDR1 DFQATT and CDR2 SNEGSKA (reference sequence). CDR3 protein: CSARSREYEQYF. The CDR3 nucleotides are TGCAGTGCTAGGAGTAGGGAATACGAGCAGTACTTC.

The CDR3 region has the DNA TGCAGCGTTGAAGGACTCCGGAGCACAGATACGCAGTATTTT. Translating it yields CSVEGLRSTDTQYF. The rearrangement joins TRBV29-1 to TRBJ2-3, with D uncertain. Trimming cost V 1 base and J 0 bases, with 8 bases left between them. Germline-derived CDR1 and CDR2 are SQVTM and ANQGSEA. The CDR3 runs 14 residues.

This clonotype was counted only a few times. The chain joins TRBV10-2 to TRBJ2-5; D gene uncertain. The CDR3 has 14 amino acids. Germline assignment: CDR1 WSHSY and CDR2 SAAADI. V was shortened by 0 bases and J by 5 bases, with 10 bases between the two germline ends. DNA of the CDR3: TGCGCCAGCAGTGAGTCAAGGGTCGGGGAGACCCAGTACTTC. This gives the protein CASSESRVGETQYF.

The chain carries TRBV5-1 and TRBJ2-7; D might be TRBD1 or TRBD2, each matching 5 bases. V lost 1 base and J lost 3, with 17 bases in between. The CDR3 is 16 residues long. The germline V gene encodes CDR1 SGHRS and CDR2 YFSETQ. The CDR3 sequence is CASSLPPPGGGYEQYF. The CDR3 nucleotides read TGCGCCAGCAGCTTGCCCCCCCCCGGTGGGGGCTACGAGCAGTACTTC.

This clonotype was observed a few times. The chain employs TRBV7-9 and TRBJ2-4; 11 bases fit TRBD2. The length of the CDR3 is 17 residues. Germline values: CDR1 SEHNR, CDR2 FQNEAQ (reference sequence). Germline trimming cut 5 bases from V and 0 bases from J; bases unmatched to any gene: 6. In DNA form, the CDR3 reads TGTGCCAGCAGCCCCCAACTAGCGGGAGTAGCCAAAAACATTCAGTACTTC. This gives the protein CASSPQLAGVAKNIQYF. Full variable domain (rest looked up from reference TRBV7-9 and TRBJ2-4): DTGVSQNPRHKITKRGQNVTFRCDPISEHNRLYWYRQTLGQGPEFLTYFQNEAQLEKSRLLSDRFSAERPKGSFSTLEIQRTEQGDSAMYLCASSPQLAGVAKNIQYFGAGTRLSVL.